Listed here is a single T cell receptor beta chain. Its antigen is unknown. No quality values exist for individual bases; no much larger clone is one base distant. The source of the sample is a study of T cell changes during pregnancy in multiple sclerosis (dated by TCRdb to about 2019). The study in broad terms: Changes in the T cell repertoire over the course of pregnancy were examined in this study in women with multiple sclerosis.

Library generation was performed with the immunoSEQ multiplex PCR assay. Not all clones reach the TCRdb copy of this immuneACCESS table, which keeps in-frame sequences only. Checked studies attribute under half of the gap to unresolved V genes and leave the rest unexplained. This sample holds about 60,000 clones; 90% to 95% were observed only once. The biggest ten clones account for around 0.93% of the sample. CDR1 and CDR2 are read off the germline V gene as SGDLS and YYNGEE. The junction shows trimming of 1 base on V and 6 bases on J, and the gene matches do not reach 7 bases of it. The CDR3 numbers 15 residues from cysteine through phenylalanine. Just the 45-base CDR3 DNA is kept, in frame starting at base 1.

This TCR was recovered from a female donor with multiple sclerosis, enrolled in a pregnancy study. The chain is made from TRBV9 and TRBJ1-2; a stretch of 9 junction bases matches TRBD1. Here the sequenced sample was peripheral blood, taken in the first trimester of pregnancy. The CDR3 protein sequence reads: CASSVIGDRANGYTF. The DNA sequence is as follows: TGTGCCAGCAGCGTAATCGGGGACAGGGCTAATGGCTACACCTTC.